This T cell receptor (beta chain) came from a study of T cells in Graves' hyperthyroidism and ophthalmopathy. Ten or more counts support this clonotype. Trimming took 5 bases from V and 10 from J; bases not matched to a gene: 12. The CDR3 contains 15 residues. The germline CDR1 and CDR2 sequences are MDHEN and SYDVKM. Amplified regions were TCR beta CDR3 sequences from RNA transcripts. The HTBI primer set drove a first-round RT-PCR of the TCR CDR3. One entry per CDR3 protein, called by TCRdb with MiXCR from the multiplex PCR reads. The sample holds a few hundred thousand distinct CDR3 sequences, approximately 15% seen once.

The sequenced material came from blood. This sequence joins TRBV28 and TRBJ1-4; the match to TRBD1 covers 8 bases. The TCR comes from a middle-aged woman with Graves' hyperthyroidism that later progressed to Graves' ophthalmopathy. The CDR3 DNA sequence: TGTGCCAGCAGTCCCTCCGGACAGGGTTATCCAAAACTGTTTTTT. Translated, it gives CASSPSGQGYPKLFF.